Below are 18 T cell receptor beta chains sequenced from a single sample in a study of T cell responses to AZD1222 COVID-19 vaccine. Produced via immunoSEQ multiplex PCR; TCRdb's table is partial and in-frame only. The sample has 130,000 or so clones, 65% to 90% seen once; the top ten hold 20% to 25%. Source: peripheral blood, taken on day 0 of AZD1222 vaccination. All receptors come from an adult in good health.

The V gene is TRBV25-1, the J gene TRBJ2-1; D ambiguous. The CDR3 sequence is 13 residues long. Germline V lookup: CDR1 MGHDK, CDR2 SYGVNS. V lost 1 base and J 6 bases, leaving 7 bases between the germline ends. The CDR3 is CASSEWAPNEQFF. Written as DNA, the CDR3 is TGTGCCAGCAGTGAATGGGCCCCCAATGAGCAGTTCTTC.

The CDR3 coding sequence is TGTGCCTCTAACAGAGGGGGACTAGCGGGCGTTGAGCAGTTCTTC. This gives the protein CASNRGGLAGVEQFF. The chain is built from TRBV9 and TRBJ2-1, with 12 bases identical to TRBD2. V lost 10 bases, J lost 9 bases, and 14 bases stayed unmatched. In germline, CDR1 is SGDLS, CDR2 YYNGEE. CDR3 length: 15 amino acids.

As for this clone: Additional DNA sequences in this sample encode the identical CDR3. This CDR3 reads CASSGGQGLYGYTF. Written as DNA, the CDR3 is TGTGCCAGCAGCGGTGGACAGGGACTCTATGGCTACACCTTC. The V gene is TRBV7-2, the J gene TRBJ1-2; 8 nucleotides align to TRBD1. J gave up 4 bases and V 5 bases, and 6 bases lay outside the gene matches. Germline CDR1 reads SGHTA; CDR2 reads FQGNSA. The CDR3 has 14 amino acids.

A few counts support this clone. This CDR3 reads CASSNGPHRGYTF. Written as DNA, the CDR3 is TGTGCCAGCAGTAACGGGCCACATCGGGGCTACACCTTC. V usage is TRBV12-3 or TRBV12-4 and J usage is TRBJ1-2; D is uncertain. Trimming cost V 5 bases and J 8 bases, with 15 bases left between them. This CDR3 has 13 residues.

The chain couples TRBV4-3 to TRBJ1-4; D is unclear. This CDR3 comprises 16 residues. Germline lookup yields CDR1 LGHNA and CDR2 YSLEER. V was clipped by 0 bases and J by 3 bases, with 11 bases between them. CDR3 DNA: TGCGCCAGCAGCCAAGACCCGTCGAGGGCTAATGAAAAACTGTTTTTT. Protein: CASSQDPSRANEKLFF.

The chain couples TRBV6-6 to TRBJ1-2; possibly TRBD1 for D (5 bases). The CDR3 runs 12 residues. Germline V gene data show CDR1 as MNHNY and CDR2 as SVGAGI (reference sequence). Trimming took off 10 bases at V and 4 bases at J, with 13 bases between the two ends. CDR3 region: CATQGSGYGYTF. CDR3 nucleotides: TGTGCCACTCAGGGTTCCGGCTATGGCTACACCTTC.

The chain is built from TRBV4-1 and TRBJ2-1; 8 bases are shared with TRBD2. The junction had 11 bases not matched to a gene; V was cut back by 4 bases and J by 0 bases. Germline CDR1 is MGHRA and CDR2 is YSYEKL. The CDR3 sequence is 18 residues long. The CDR3 DNA follows: TGCGCCAGCAGCCCTCTTATGCACGGGGGGGGCTCCTACAATGAGCAGTTCTTC. Translated, it gives CASSPLMHGGGSYNEQFF.

V and J are TRBV19 and TRBJ1-5; possibly TRBD1 for D (6 bases). The germline V gene encodes CDR1 LNHDA and CDR2 SQIVND (reference sequence). CDR3 length: 17 residues. Trimming took off 3 bases at V and 2 bases at J, with 17 bases between the two ends. The CDR3, as DNA: TGTGCCAGTAGTATCGCGGGGACATGGATTGGCAATCAGCCCCAGCATTTT. Its translation is CASSIAGTWIGNQPQHF.

This chain joins TRBV29-1 and TRBJ1-4; weak D call: TRBD1 (6 bases). The germline V gene encodes CDR1 SQVTM and CDR2 ANQGSEA. Deletions cut 7 bases from V and 5 bases from J, with 11 bases between. This CDR3 spans 12 amino acids. The CDR3 protein is CSARDNNEKLFF. As DNA, the CDR3 is TGCAGCGCCCGGGACAACAATGAAAAACTGTTTTTT.

This clone was recorded a few times. V gene TRBV6-6 combines with J gene TRBJ1-5; 11 bases are shared with TRBD1. Losses at the gene ends were 6 bases for V and 3 bases for J; bases not matched to a gene: 7. CDR3 size: 16 residues. Germline V gene sequence: CDR1 MNHNY, CDR2 SVGAGI (reference sequence). In DNA form, the CDR3 reads TGTGCCAGCAGCCGGGGACAGGGGGGCTTCAATCAGCCCCAGCATTTT. Amino acids: CASSRGQGGFNQPQHF.

The chain has TRBV2 and TRBJ2-1; 7 nucleotides match TRBD2. Germline-derived CDR1 and CDR2 are SNHLY and FYNNEI. Germline trimming cut 6 bases from V and 0 bases from J; bases unmatched to any gene: 5. The CDR3 loop spans 15 amino acids. The CDR3: CASSRREGSYNEQFF. The CDR3 coding sequence is TGTGCCAGCAGCCGCAGGGAGGGCTCCTACAATGAGCAGTTCTTC.

The V call is TRBV6-2 or TRBV6-3, the J call TRBJ2-5; 9 bases map to TRBD2. The length of the CDR3 is 14 residues. V lost 5 bases, J lost 3 bases, and 4 bases stayed unmatched. CDR1 is MNHEY, CDR2 SVGEGT, per germline. CDR3 sequence reads: CASSDAGGEETQYF. CDR3 DNA sequence: TGTGCCAGCAGTGACGCGGGGGGGGAAGAGACCCAGTACTTC.

This clone was observed a few times. The chain links TRBV7-9 to TRBJ1-1; D is ambiguous. V lost 3 bases to trimming and J lost 8 bases, with 4 bases between them. The CDR3 contains 10 residues. Germline values: CDR1 SEHNR, CDR2 FQNEAQ (reference sequence). CDR3 in amino acids: CASSFTEAFF. CDR3 DNA: TGTGCCAGCAGCTTCACCGAAGCTTTCTTT.

The rearrangement uses TRBV27 and TRBJ2-3; the D call may be TRBD1 or TRBD2 (5 bases each). The CDR3 is 15 residues long. CDR1 is MNHEY, CDR2 SMNVEV, per germline (reference sequence). The V and J ends lost 4 bases and 1 base respectively, with 12 bases between them. The CDR3 loop is CASSWGLGGTDTQYF. The CDR3 DNA is TGTGCCAGCAGTTGGGGCCTGGGGGGCACAGATACGCAGTATTTT.

Written as DNA, the CDR3 is TGTGCCAGCAGTTTACAGGGGGGGTACAATGAGCAGTTCTTC. This encodes CASSLQGGYNEQFF. The chain is built from TRBV28 and TRBJ2-1; D possibly matches TRBD1 or TRBD2 (7 bases each). V was cut by 2 bases and J by 4 bases, with 9 bases left in between. The germline V gene encodes CDR1 MDHEN and CDR2 SYDVKM. The CDR3 consists of 14 residues. The full variable domain, with the rest looked up from reference TRBV28 and TRBJ2-1, is DVKVTQSSRYLVKRTGEKVFLECVQDMDHENMFWYRQDPGLGLRLIYFSYDVKMKEKGDIPEGYSVSREKKERFSLILESASTNQTSMYLCASSLQGGYNEQFFGPGTRLTVL.

The J gene is TRBJ1-1, the V gene TRBV7-2, with unresolved D. Germline V gene sequence: CDR1 SGHTA, CDR2 FQGNSA. This CDR3 has 12 residues. V lost 4 bases and J lost 8, with 11 bases in between. The CDR3 protein is CASSSAGTEAFF. CDR3 nucleotides: TGTGCCAGCAGCTCAGCCGGAACCGAAGCTTTCTTT.

The V call is TRBV19, the J call TRBJ1-2; TRBD1 aligns across 8 bases. Germline V gives CDR1 LNHDA, CDR2 SQIVND (reference sequence). The V gene end was trimmed by 4 bases and the J gene end by 1 base; junction bases not matched to a gene: 5. The CDR3 is 15 amino acids. CDR3 residues: CASSNYGQGNYGYTF. CDR3 DNA: TGTGCCAGTAGTAACTACGGACAGGGTAACTATGGCTACACCTTC.

The rearrangement uses TRBV6-4 and TRBJ2-5, with D possibly being TRBD1 or TRBD2 (6 bases each). Per the germline V gene, CDR1 is MRHNA and CDR2 is SNTAGT. Trimming stripped 4 bases from V and 2 bases from J, with 11 bases between. CDR3 length: 14 amino acids. In DNA, the CDR3 is TGTGCCAGCAGTGCACGGGGGCTACAAGAGACCCAGTACTTC. Its translation is CASSARGLQETQYF.